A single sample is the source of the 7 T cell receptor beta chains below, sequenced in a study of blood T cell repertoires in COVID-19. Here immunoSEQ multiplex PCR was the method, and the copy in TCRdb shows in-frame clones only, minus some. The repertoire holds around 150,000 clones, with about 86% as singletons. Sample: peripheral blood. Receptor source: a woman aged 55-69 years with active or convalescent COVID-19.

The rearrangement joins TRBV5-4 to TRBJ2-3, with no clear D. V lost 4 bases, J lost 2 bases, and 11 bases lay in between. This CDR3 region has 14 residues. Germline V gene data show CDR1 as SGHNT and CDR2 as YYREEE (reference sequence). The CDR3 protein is CASSPGLDTDTQYF. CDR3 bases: TGTGCCAGCAGCCCTGGTCTAGACACAGATACGCAGTATTTT. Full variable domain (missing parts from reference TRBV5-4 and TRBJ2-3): ETGVTQSPTHLIKTRGQQVTLRCSSQSGHNTVSWYQQALGQGPQFIFQYYREEENGRGNFPPRFSGLQFPNYSSELNVNALELDDSALYLCASSPGLDTDTQYFGPGTRLTVL.

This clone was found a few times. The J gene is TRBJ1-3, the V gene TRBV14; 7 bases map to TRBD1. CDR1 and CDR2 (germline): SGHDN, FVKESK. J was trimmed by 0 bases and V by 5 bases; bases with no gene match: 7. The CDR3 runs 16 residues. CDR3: CASSTGTAGSGNTIYF. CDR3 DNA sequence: TGTGCCAGCAGCACGGGGACAGCTGGCTCTGGAAACACCATATATTTT.

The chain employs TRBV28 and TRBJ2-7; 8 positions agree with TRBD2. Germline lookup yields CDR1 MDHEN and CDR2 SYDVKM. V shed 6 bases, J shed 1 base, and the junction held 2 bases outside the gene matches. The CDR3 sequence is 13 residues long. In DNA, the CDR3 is TGTGCCAGCAGCGGGACTAGTTCCTACGAGCAGTACGTC. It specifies CASSGTSSYEQYV.

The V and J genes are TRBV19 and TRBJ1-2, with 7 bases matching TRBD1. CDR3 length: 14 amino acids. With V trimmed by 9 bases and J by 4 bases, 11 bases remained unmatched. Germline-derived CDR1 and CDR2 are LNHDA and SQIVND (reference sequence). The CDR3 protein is CASLSGTALYGYTF. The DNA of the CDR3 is TGTGCCAGCCTCTCCGGGACAGCACTCTATGGCTACACCTTC.

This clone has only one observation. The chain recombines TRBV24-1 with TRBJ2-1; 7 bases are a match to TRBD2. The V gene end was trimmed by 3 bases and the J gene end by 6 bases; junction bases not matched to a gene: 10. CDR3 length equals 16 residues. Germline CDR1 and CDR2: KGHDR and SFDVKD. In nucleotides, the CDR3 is TGTGCCACCAGTGATACGAGGACTAGTATTTCCAATGAGCAGTTCTTC. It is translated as CATSDTRTSISNEQFF.

CDR3 nucleotide sequence: TGTGCCAGCAGTGGAATAGGGACAGGGTTCAAAGAGACCCAGTACTTC. Translation gives CASSGIGTGFKETQYF. The chain joins TRBV6-1 to TRBJ2-5; TRBD1 aligns across 9 bases. The CDR3 extends over 16 amino acids. V was pared by 4 bases and J by 3 bases, with 9 bases of the junction left unmatched. The germline CDR1 and CDR2 sequences are MNHNS and SASEGT.

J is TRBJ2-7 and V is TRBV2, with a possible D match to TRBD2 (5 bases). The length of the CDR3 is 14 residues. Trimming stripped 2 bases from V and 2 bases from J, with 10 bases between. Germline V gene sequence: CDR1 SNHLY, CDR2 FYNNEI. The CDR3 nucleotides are TGTGCCAGCAGTGAAAGGCTAGCTACCTACGAGCAGTACGTC. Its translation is CASSERLATYEQYV.